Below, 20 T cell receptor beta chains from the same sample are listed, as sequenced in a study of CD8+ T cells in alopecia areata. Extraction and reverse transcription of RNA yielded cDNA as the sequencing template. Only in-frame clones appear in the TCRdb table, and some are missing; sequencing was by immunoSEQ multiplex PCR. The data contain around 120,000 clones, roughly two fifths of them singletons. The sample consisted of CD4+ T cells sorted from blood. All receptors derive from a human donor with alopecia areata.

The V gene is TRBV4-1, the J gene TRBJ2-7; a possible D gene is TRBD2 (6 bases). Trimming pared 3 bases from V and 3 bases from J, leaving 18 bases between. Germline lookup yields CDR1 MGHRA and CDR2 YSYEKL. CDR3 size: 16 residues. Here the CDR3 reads CASSHRLERGGYEQYF. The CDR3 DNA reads TGCGCCAGCAGCCACCGTCTCGAAAGGGGAGGCTACGAGCAGTACTTC.

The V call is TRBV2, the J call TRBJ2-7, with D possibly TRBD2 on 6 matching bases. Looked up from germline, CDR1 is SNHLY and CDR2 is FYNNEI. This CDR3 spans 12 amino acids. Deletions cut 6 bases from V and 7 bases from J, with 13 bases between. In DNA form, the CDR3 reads TGTGCCAGCAGGTCAGGGACTTGGGAGCAGTACTTC. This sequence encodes CASRSGTWEQYF.

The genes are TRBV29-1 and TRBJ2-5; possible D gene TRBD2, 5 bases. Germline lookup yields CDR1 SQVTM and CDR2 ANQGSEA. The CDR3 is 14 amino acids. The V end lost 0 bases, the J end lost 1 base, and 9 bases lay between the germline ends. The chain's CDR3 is CSVEDSRAQETQYF. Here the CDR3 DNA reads TGCAGCGTTGAAGATTCGCGGGCCCAAGAGACCCAGTACTTC.

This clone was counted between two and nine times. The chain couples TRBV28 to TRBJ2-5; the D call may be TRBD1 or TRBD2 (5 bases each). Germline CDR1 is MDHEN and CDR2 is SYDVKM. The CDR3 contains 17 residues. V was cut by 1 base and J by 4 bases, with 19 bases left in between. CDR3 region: CASSLFLGPPSAETQYF. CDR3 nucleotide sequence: TGTGCCAGCAGTTTATTTCTGGGACCCCCGTCCGCAGAGACCCAGTACTTC.

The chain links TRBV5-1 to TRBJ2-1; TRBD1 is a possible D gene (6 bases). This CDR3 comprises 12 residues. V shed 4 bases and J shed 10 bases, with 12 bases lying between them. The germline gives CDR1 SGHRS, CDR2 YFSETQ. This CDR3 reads CASSPQGREQFF. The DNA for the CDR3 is TGCGCCAGCAGCCCACAGGGCCGCGAGCAGTTCTTC.

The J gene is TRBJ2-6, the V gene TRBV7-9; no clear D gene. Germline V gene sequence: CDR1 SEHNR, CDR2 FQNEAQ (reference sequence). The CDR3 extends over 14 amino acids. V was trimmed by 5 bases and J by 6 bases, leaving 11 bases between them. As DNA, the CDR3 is TGTGCCAGCAGCGCGTTTAGTAAGGCCAACGTCCTGACTTTC. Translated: CASSAFSKANVLTF.

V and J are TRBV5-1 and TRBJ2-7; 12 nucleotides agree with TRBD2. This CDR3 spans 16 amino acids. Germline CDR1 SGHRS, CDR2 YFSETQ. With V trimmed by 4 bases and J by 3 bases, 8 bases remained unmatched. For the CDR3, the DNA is TGCGCCAGCAGCCCCAGGACTAGCGGGGTGGACTACGAGCAGTACTTC. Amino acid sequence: CASSPRTSGVDYEQYF. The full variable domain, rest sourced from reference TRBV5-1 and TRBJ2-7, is KAGVTQTPRYLIKTRGQQVTLSCSPISGHRSVSWYQQTPGQGLQFLFEYFSETQRNKGNFPGRFSGRQFSNSRSEMNVSTLELGDSALYLCASSPRTSGVDYEQYFGPGTRLTVT.

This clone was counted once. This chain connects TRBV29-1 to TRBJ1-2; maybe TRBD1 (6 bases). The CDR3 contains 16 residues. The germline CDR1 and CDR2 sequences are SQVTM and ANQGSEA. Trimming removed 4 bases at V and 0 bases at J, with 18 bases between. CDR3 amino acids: CSVGARGAGSNYGYTF. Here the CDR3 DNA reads TGCAGCGTTGGAGCGAGGGGGGCCGGATCTAACTATGGCTACACCTTC.

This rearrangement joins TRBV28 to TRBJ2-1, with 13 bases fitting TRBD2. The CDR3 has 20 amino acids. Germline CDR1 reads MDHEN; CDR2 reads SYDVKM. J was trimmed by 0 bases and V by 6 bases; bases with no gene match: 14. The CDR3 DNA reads TGTGCCAGCAGCCTCACTTGGGGACTAGCGGGACAAAGCTCCTACAATGAGCAGTTCTTC. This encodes CASSLTWGLAGQSSYNEQFF.

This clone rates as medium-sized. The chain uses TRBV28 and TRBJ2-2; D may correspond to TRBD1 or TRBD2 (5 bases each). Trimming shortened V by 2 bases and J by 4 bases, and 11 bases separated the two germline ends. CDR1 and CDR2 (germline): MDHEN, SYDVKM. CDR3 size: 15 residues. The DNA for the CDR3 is TGTGCCAGCAGTTTACAGGCCGGGACCACCGGGGAGCTGTTTTTT. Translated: CASSLQAGTTGELFF. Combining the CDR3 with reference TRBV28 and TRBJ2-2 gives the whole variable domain DVKVTQSSRYLVKRTGEKVFLECVQDMDHENMFWYRQDPGLGLRLIYFSYDVKMKEKGDIPEGYSVSREKKERFSLILESASTNQTSMYLCASSLQAGTTGELFFGEGSRLTVL.

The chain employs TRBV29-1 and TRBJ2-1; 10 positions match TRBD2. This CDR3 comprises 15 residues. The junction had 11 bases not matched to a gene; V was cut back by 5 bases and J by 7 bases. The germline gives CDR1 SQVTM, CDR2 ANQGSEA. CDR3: CSVLSLAGKGNEQFF. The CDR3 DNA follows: TGCAGCGTTCTCTCACTAGCGGGAAAGGGGAATGAGCAGTTCTTC.

The CDR3 spells CSVSGGGEQYF. DNA of the CDR3: TGCAGCGTCAGTGGCGGGGGCGAGCAGTACTTC. V and J are TRBV29-1 and TRBJ2-7; 7 bases align to TRBD2. The CDR3 loop spans 11 amino acids. Losses at the gene ends were 6 bases for V and 6 bases for J; bases not matched to a gene: 5. CDR1 is SQVTM and CDR2 is ANQGSEA in the germline V gene.

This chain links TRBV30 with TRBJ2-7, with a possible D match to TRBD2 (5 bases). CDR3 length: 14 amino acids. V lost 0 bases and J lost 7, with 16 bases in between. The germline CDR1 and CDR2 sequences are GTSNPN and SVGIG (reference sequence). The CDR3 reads CAWSVRGSLREQYF. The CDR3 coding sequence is TGTGCCTGGAGTGTACGGGGTTCCCTCCGAGAGCAGTACTTC.

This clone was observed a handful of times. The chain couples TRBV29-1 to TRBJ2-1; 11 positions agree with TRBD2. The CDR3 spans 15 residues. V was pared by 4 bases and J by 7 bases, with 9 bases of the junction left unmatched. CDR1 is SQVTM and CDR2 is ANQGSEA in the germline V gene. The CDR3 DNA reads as TGCAGCGTTGCTGAACTAGCGGGAGTAGCGAATGAGCAGTTCTTC. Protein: CSVAELAGVANEQFF.

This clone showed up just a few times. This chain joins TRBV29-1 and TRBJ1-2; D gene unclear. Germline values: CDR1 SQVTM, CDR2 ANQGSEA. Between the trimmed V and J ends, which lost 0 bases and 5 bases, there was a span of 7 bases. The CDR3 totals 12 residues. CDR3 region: CSVEEVSYGYTF. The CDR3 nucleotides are TGCAGCGTTGAAGAGGTCTCATATGGCTACACCTTC.

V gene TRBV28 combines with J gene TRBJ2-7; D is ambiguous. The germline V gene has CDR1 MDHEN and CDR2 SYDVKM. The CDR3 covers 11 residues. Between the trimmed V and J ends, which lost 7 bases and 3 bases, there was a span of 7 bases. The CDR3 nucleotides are TGTGCCAGCACCTGGGGCTACGAGCAGTACTTC. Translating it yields CASTWGYEQYF.

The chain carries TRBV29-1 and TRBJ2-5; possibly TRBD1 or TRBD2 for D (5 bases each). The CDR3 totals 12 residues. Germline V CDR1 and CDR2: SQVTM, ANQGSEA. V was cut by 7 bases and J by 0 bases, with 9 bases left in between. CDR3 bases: TGCAGCGGTCGGGACCACCAAGAGACCCAGTACTTC. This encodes CSGRDHQETQYF.

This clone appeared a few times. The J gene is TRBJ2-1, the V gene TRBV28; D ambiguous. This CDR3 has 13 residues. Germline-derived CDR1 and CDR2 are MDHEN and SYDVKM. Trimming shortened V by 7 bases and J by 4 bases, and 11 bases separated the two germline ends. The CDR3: CASNLDGYNEQFF. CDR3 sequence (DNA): TGTGCCAGCAATCTTGACGGTTACAATGAGCAGTTCTTC.

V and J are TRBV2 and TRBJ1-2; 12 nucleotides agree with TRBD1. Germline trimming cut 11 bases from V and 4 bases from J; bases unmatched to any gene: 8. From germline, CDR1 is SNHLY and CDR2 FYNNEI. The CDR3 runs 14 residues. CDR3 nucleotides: TGTGCCGCCCGGGACAGGGGGCTCGGCTATGGCTACACCTTC. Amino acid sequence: CAARDRGLGYGYTF.

The CDR3 is CSAARLTGSAGELFF. CDR3 nucleotide sequence: TGCAGCGCCGCGAGGCTGACAGGGAGTGCCGGGGAGCTGTTTTTT. The V and J genes are TRBV29-1 and TRBJ2-2; TRBD1 matches at 7 bases. Germline V gene data show CDR1 as SQVTM and CDR2 as ANQGSEA. The CDR3 spans 15 residues. With 7 bases clipped from V and 6 bases from J, the junction kept 14 bases outside the gene matches.